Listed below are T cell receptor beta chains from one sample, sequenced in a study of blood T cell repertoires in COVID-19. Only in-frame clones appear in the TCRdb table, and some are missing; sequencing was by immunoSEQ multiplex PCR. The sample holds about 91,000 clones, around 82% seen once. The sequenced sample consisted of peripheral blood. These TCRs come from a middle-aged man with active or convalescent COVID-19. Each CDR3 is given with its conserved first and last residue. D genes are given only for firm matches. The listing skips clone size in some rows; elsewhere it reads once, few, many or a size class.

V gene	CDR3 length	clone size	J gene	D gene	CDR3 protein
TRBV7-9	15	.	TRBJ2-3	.	CASSLWTGSTDTQYF
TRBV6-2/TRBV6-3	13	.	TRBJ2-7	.	CASSYNDNYEQYF
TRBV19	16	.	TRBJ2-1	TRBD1	CASSPWTGGVHNEQFF
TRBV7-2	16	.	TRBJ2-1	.	CASSLEGDGSYNEQFF
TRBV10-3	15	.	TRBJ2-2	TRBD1	CAISRQGDGTGELFF
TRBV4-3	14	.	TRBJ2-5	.	CASSLDSFQETQYF
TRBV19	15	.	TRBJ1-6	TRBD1	CASSFGTGTESPLHF
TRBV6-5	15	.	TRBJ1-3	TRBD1	CASRDAGTGGNTIYF
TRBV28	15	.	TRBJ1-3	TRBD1	CASSLDRVSGNTIYF
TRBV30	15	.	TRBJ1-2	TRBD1	CAWRIVGTGKKGYTF
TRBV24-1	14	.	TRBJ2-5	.	CATSDLSHPETQYF
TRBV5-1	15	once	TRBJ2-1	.	CASSLEGRSYNEQFF
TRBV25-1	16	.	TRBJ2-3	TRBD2	CASSDPSGGASDTQYF
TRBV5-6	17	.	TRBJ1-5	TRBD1	CASSLGQGFYSNQPQHF
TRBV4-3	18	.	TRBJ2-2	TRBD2	CASSQVGLAGDGTGELFF
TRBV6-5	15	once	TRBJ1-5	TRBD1	CASRVGTGGGQPQHF
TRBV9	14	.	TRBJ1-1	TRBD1	CASSETGEGAGAFF
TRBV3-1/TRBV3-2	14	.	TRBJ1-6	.	CASSLSSYNSPLHF
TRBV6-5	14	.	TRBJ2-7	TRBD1	CASRIGTGPYEQYF
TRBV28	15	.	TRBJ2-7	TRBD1	CASNIPGQGIYEQYF
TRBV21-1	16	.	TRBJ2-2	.	CASSKRTGEFTGELFF
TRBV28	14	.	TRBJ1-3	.	CASSRGQAGNTIYF
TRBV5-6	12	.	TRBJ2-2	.	CASSRVAGELFF
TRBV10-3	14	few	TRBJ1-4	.	CAISHTTTNEKLFF
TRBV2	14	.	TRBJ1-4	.	CASWSQETNEKLFF
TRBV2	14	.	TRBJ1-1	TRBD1	CASSDQGAWDEAFF
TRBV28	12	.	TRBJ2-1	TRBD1	CASSSRRDRQFF
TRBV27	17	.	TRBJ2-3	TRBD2	CASSLSTGTSVPDTQYF
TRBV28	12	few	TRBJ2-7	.	CASSPRGNEQYF
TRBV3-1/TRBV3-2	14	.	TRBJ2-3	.	CASSPLTDTDTQYF
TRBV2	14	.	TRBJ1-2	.	CASSDRRGFYGYTF
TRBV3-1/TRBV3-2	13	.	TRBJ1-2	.	CASSPPGQYGYTF
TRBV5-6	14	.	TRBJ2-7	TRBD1	CASSLDRGLYEQYF